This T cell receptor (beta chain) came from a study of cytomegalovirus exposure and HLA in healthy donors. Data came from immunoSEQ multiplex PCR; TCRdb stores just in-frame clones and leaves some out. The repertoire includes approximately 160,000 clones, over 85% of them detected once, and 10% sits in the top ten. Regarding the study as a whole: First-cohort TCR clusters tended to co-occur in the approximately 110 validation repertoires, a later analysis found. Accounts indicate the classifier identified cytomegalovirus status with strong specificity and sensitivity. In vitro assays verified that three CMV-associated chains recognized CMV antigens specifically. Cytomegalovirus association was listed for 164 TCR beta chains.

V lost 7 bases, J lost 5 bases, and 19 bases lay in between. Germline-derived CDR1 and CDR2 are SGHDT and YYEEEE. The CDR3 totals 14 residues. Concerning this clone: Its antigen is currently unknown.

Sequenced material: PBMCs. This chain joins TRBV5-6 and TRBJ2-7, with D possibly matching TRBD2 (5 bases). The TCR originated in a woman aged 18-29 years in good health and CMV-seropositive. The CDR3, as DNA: TGTGCCAGCCTCGGTGCGGGCGGGTCGAACGAGCAGTACTTC. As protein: CASLGAGGSNEQYF.